This TCR beta chain was sequenced during a study of T cells in Graves' hyperthyroidism and ophthalmopathy. In the study overall: Peripheral blood was acquired at first diagnosis, ahead of any therapy whatsoever.

The junction had 8 bases not matched to a gene; V was cut back by 6 bases and J by 7 bases. This CDR3 has 14 amino acids. Germline V lookup: CDR1 SNHLY, CDR2 FYNNEI. This clonotype appeared many times. Amplification of TCR beta CDR3 regions was performed using RNA transcripts as template. The HTBI primer set served for first-round RT-PCR of the TCR CDR3. TCRdb re-analysed the multiplex PCR reads in MiXCR, keeping a single row per CDR3 protein. Of more than 550,000 distinct CDR3 sequences in the sample, roughly 20% were seen once. Researchers barred patients who had uncontrolled infection, other autoimmune disease, pregnancy or lactation.

The TCR sequence derives from a woman aged 50 to 60 with Graves' hyperthyroidism that later progressed to Graves' ophthalmopathy. This chain uses TRBV2 with TRBJ1-2, with 10 nucleotides matching TRBD1. The sequenced sample was blood. DNA for the CDR3: TGTGCCAGCAGCGAGGGACAGGGGATGAGTGGCTACACCTTC. This translates into CASSEGQGMSGYTF.